The next 20 T cell receptor beta chains were all read from a single sample in a study of T cells after yellow fever vaccination. TCRdb re-analysed the 5' RACE reads in MiXCR, keeping a single row per CDR3 protein. This sample yields under 400,000 distinct CDR3 sequences, of which 9.5% to 13% are seen a single time; roughly a sixth belongs to the top ten. The source material was PBMCs, sampled on the day of the first yellow fever vaccination. Source of these receptors: a man aged 18 to 30 who received the YFV17D yellow fever vaccine.

J is TRBJ1-1 and V is TRBV12-3 or TRBV12-4; TRBD1 agrees at 7 bases. V lost 7 bases to trimming and J lost 8 bases; unmatched junction nucleotides: 7. CDR3 length: 12 amino acids. CDR3 DNA sequence: TGTGCCAGCACCTTACAGGGGTTGGAAGCTTTCTTT. This encodes CASTLQGLEAFF.

This clonotype was seen more than once but under ten times. The chain links TRBV20-1 to TRBJ2-5; D gene ambiguous. Germline loops: CDR1 DFQATT, CDR2 SNEGSKA (reference sequence). The CDR3 has 13 residues. V was pared by 2 bases and J by 5 bases, with 12 bases between. The CDR3 is CSARRNSAETQYF. The CDR3 nucleotides are TGCAGTGCTAGACGCAATTCAGCTGAGACCCAGTACTTC.

The table lists this clonotype with a few counts. This chain uses TRBV5-4 with TRBJ1-2, with D possibly TRBD1 on 6 matching bases. The V and J ends lost 0 bases and 2 bases respectively, with 8 bases between them. The CDR3 runs to 14 residues. Germline lookup yields CDR1 SGHNT and CDR2 YYREEE (reference sequence). The CDR3 loop is CASSLEGVNYGYTF. The CDR3 region has the DNA TGTGCCAGCAGCTTGGAGGGGGTCAACTATGGCTACACCTTC.

This clonotype has only a few counts. The chain recombines TRBV7-9 with TRBJ1-2; D may be TRBD1 (5 bases). Germline V gene lookup returns CDR1 SEHNR and CDR2 FQNEAQ (reference sequence). The CDR3 is 15 residues long. V was clipped by 2 bases and J by 6 bases, with 16 bases between them. The CDR3 loop is CASSLLTGGFDGYTF. As DNA, the CDR3 is TGTGCCAGCAGCTTACTAACAGGAGGTTTCGATGGCTACACCTTC.

The CDR3 DNA reads TGTGCCAGCACCGGACTAGCGGGGGGCAACACAGATACGCAGTATTTT. Amino acid sequence: CASTGLAGGNTDTQYF. V gene TRBV12-3 or TRBV12-4 combines with J gene TRBJ2-3, with 14 bases that match TRBD2. V gave up 7 bases and J gave up 2 bases; unmatched junction bases: 5. This CDR3 has 16 amino acids.

This chain links TRBV12-3 or TRBV12-4 with TRBJ1-2; perhaps TRBD1 as D (5 bases). The germline V and J ends were trimmed by 8 bases and 4 bases, with 14 bases remaining between them. This CDR3 has 13 amino acids. CDR3 coding DNA: TGTGCCAGCGCCTGGGACCGGCCCTATGGCTACACCTTC. It encodes CASAWDRPYGYTF.

The chain combines TRBV12-3 or TRBV12-4 with TRBJ1-5; TRBD1 matches 10 bases. Trimming cost V 6 bases and J 5 bases; bases outside gene matches: 13. The CDR3 sequence is 17 residues long. The CDR3 protein is CASSRDRGFPNYQPQHF. The CDR3 DNA reads as TGTGCCAGCAGCCGGGACAGGGGTTTCCCGAATTATCAGCCCCAGCATTTT.

V gene TRBV6-2 or TRBV6-3 combines with J gene TRBJ1-5, with D unclear. Germline assignment: CDR1 MNHEY and CDR2 SVGEGT. The CDR3 extends over 17 amino acids. V was pared by 7 bases and J by 0 bases, with 19 bases between. CDR3 in DNA: TGTGCCAGCATCATGGCGACCGACTCGTATAGCAATCAGCCCCAGCATTTT. Protein product: CASIMATDSYSNQPQHF.

This clonotype occurred a few times. The chain links TRBV3-1 to TRBJ1-2; no definite D call. Trimming shortened V by 0 bases and J by 3 bases, and 11 bases separated the two germline ends. The CDR3 covers 15 residues. The V gene's germline CDR1 is LGHDT and CDR2 YNNKEL (reference sequence). CDR3 in amino acids: CASSQDGSTDYGYTF. Written as DNA, the CDR3 is TGTGCCAGCAGCCAAGATGGTTCGACGGACTATGGCTACACCTTC.

This clonotype was detected only a few times. This chain connects TRBV24-1 to TRBJ2-5, with D perhaps matching TRBD1 (6 bases). V lost 4 bases, J lost 2 bases, and 13 bases lay in between. CDR3 length equals 15 residues. Germline CDR1 reads KGHDR; CDR2 reads SFDVKD. CDR3 sequence: CATSEHRDPQETQYF. Written as DNA, the CDR3 is TGTGCCACCAGTGAACACAGGGACCCGCAAGAGACCCAGTACTTC.

The rearrangement uses TRBV4-2 and TRBJ2-5; 8 bases map to TRBD2. CDR1 and CDR2 from the germline V gene are LGHNA and YNFKEQ. The CDR3 has 16 amino acids. The ends lost 0 bases at V and 4 bases at J; junction bases unmatched: 7. The CDR3 is CASSQDYGGASETQYF. The CDR3 DNA reads as TGTGCCAGCAGCCAAGATTACGGGGGGGCGTCAGAGACCCAGTACTTC.

This sequence joins TRBV5-1 and TRBJ1-1; perhaps TRBD1 as D (5 bases). V lost 5 bases and J 3 bases, leaving 14 bases between the germline ends. The CDR3 has 14 amino acids. From germline, CDR1 is SGHRS and CDR2 YFSETQ. The CDR3 DNA reads TGCGCCAGCAGTGGGGAGGGGATGGACACTGAAGCTTTCTTT. It translates to CASSGEGMDTEAFF.

The V gene is TRBV21-1, the J gene TRBJ2-2; TRBD2 is taken as the D call from the table, unchecked against the DNA. TRBV21-1 is a pseudogene locus. This CDR3 comprises 16 residues. Here the CDR3 DNA reads TGTGCCAGCGCCGCGCTGGGGAGGGGGAACACCGGGGAGCTGTTTTTT. Protein: CASAALGRGNTGELFF.

The gene calls are TRBV14 and TRBJ1-1; maybe TRBD1 (6 bases). Trimming cost V 0 bases and J 5 bases, with 16 bases left between them. This CDR3 spans 16 amino acids. The germline V gene encodes CDR1 SGHDN and CDR2 FVKESK. CDR3 nucleotides: TGTGCCAGCAGCCAAGAGAACGCCAGGAGGGGGACTGAAGCTTTCTTT. As protein: CASSQENARRGTEAFF.

This clonotype was seen only once. The rearrangement joins TRBV20-1 to TRBJ1-1, with 11 bases that match TRBD1. V lost 6 bases, J lost 5 bases, and 5 bases stayed unmatched. Germline V gene data show CDR1 as DFQATT and CDR2 as SNEGSKA (reference sequence). The CDR3 totals 13 residues. CDR3 bases: TGCAGTGCCCCCGGGACAGGGGGTACTGAAGCTTTCTTT. As protein: CSAPGTGGTEAFF.

The V and J genes are TRBV10-1 and TRBJ2-3; no reliable D call. Trimming took off 1 base at V and 4 bases at J, with 12 bases between the two ends. The CDR3 length is 15 residues. Germline CDR1 is WNHNN and CDR2 is SYGVQD (reference sequence). The DNA of the CDR3 is TGCGCCAGCAGTGAGTATAGGACCTCCCCAGATACGCAGTATTTT. Its protein product is CASSEYRTSPDTQYF.

This rearrangement joins TRBV6-2 or TRBV6-3 to TRBJ1-2; TRBD1 is a possible D gene (5 bases). The ends were cut back, 7 bases at V and 10 bases at J, with 13 bases in the middle. Germline V gene sequence: CDR1 MNHEY, CDR2 SVGEGT. This CDR3 comprises 11 residues. In DNA form, the CDR3 reads TGTGCCAGCACCTACCCAGGGTTCTACACCTTC. As protein: CASTYPGFYTF.

This clonotype was observed at least ten times. The rearrangement links TRBV19 to TRBJ2-1, with D perhaps matching TRBD2 (5 bases). Trimming cost V 5 bases and J 5 bases, with 16 bases left between them. Per the germline V gene, CDR1 is LNHDA and CDR2 is SQIVND (reference sequence). The CDR3 runs to 15 residues. Here the CDR3 reads CASSWVGRGHNEQFF. The DNA of the CDR3 is TGTGCCAGTAGTTGGGTTGGGAGAGGGCACAATGAGCAGTTCTTC.

This clonotype came up a few times. The chain is built from TRBV18 and TRBJ2-7; D is perhaps TRBD1 (6 bases). V was pared by 4 bases and J by 2 bases, with 15 bases between. This CDR3 is 15 amino acids long. From germline, CDR1 is KGHSH and CDR2 LQKENI. In DNA form, the CDR3 reads TGTGCCAGCTCACAAACAGCAGGGGCTCCCTACGAGCAGTACGTC. It codes for CASSQTAGAPYEQYV.

The V and J genes are TRBV12-3 or TRBV12-4 and TRBJ1-5; no firm D call. The CDR3 covers 13 residues. Trimming took off 6 bases at V and 7 bases at J, with 13 bases between the two ends. The CDR3 protein is CASSIAMQQPQHF. The CDR3 coding sequence is TGTGCCAGCAGCATCGCCATGCAGCAGCCCCAGCATTTT.